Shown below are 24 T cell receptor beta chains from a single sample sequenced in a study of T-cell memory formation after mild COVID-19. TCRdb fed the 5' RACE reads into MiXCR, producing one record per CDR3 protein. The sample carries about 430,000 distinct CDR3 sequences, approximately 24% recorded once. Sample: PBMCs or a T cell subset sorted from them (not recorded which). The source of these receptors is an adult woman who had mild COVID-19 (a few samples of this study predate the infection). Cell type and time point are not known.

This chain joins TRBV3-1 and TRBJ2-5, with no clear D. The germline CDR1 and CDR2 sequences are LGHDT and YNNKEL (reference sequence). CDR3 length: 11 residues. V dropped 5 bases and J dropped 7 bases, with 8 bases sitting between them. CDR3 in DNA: TGTGCCAGCAGCTCGCCAGGGACCCAGTACTTC. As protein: CASSSPGTQYF.

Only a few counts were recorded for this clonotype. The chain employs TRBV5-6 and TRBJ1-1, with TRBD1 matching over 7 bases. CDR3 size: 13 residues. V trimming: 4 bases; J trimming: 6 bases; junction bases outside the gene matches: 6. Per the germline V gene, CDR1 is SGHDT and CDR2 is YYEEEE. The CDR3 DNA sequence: TGTGCCAGCAGCGTGGACAGGAGCTCTGAAGCTTTCTTT. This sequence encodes CASSVDRSSEAFF.

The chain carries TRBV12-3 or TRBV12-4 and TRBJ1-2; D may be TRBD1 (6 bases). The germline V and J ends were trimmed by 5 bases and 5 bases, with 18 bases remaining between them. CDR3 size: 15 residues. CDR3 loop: CASSGTGTYTYGYTF. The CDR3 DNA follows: TGTGCCAGCAGTGGTACGGGGACATACACTTATGGCTACACCTTC.

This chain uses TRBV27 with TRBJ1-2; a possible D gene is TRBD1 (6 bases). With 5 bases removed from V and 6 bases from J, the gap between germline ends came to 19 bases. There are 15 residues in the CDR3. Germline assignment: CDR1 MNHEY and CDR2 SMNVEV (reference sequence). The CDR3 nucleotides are TGTGCCAGCAGTGCAATCAGGGGACTGCGCGATGGCTACACCTTC. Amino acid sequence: CASSAIRGLRDGYTF.

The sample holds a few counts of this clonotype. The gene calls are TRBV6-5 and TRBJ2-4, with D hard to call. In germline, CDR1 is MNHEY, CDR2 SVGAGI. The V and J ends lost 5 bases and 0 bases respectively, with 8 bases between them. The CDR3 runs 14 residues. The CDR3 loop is CASSPDLAKNIQYF. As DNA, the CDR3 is TGTGCCAGCAGTCCCGATTTAGCCAAAAACATTCAGTACTTC.

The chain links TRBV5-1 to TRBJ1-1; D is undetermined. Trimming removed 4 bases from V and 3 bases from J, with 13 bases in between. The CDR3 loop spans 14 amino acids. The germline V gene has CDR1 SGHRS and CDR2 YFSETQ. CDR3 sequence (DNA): TGCGCCAGCAGCCCAACGCTGGGTTACACTGAAGCTTTCTTT. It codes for CASSPTLGYTEAFF.

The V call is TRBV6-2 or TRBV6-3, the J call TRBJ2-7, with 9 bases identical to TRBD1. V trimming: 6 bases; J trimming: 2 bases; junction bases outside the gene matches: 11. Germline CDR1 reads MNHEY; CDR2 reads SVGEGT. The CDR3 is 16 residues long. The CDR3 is CASRKTRDRDPYEQYF. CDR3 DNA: TGTGCCAGCAGAAAGACCCGGGACAGGGATCCCTACGAGCAGTACTTC.

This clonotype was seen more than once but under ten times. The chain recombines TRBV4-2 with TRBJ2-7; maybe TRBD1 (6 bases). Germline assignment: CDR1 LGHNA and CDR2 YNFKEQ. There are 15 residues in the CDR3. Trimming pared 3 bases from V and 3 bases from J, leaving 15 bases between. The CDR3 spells CASSQGSGDRYEQYF. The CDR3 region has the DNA TGTGCCAGCAGCCAGGGCTCAGGGGACCGCTACGAGCAGTACTTC.

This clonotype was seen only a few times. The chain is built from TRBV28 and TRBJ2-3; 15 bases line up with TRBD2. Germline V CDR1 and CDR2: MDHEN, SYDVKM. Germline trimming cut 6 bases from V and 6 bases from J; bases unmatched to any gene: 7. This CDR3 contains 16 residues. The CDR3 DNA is TGTGCCAGCAGCCCCGGGACTAGCGGGGGGAGTGATACGCAGTATTTT. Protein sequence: CASSPGTSGGSDTQYF.

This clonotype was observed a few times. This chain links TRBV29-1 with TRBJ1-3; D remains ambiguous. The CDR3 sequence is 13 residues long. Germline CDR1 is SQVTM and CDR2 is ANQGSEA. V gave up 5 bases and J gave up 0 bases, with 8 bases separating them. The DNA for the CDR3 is TGCAGCGTTTCGGAAACCTCTGGAAACACCATATATTTT. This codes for CSVSETSGNTIYF.

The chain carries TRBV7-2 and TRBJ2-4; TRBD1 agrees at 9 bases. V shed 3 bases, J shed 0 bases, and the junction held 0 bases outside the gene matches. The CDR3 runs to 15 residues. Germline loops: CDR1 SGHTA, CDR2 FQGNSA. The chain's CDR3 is CASSLDRGAKNIQYF. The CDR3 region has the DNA TGTGCCAGCAGCTTGGACAGGGGAGCCAAAAACATTCAGTACTTC.

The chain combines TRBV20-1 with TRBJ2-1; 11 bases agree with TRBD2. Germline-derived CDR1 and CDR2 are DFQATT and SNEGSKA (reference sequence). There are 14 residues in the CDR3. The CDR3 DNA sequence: TGCAGGGCGGACTCGGGACTAGCGGTCGATGAGCAGTTCTTC. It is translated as CRADSGLAVDEQFF.

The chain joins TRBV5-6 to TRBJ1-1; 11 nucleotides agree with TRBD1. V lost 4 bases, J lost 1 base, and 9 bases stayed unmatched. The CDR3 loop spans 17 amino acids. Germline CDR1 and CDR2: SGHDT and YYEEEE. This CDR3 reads CASSMDRGRLRNTEAFF. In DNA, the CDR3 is TGTGCCAGCAGCATGGACAGGGGGCGCCTCAGGAACACTGAAGCTTTCTTT.

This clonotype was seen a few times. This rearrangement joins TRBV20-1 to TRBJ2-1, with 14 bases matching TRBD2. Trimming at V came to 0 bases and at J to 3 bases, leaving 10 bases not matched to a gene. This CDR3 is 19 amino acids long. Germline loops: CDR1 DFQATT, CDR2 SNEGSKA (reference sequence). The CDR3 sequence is CSARETGTSGSSVYNEQFF. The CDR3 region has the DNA TGCAGTGCTAGAGAAACCGGGACTAGCGGGAGTAGCGTCTACAATGAGCAGTTCTTC.

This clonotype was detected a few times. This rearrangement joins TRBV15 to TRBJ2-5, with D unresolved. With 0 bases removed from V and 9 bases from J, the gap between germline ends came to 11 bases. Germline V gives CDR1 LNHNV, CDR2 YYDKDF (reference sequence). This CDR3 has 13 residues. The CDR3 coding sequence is TGTGCCACCAGCAGAGATTTCTACCGGTCCCAGTACTTC. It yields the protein CATSRDFYRSQYF.

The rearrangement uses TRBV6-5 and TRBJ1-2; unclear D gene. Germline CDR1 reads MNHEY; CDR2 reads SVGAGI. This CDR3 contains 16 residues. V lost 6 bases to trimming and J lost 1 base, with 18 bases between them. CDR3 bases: TGTGCCAGCAGCCTAGTCGGGCGGAGTAATAACTATGGCTACACCTTC. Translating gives CASSLVGRSNNYGYTF.

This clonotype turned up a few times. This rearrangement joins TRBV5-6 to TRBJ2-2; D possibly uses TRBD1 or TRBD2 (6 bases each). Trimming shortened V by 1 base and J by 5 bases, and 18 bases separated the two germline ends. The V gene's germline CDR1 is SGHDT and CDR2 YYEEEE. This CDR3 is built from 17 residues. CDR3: CASSLLVHRGLTGELFF. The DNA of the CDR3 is TGTGCCAGCAGCTTGTTAGTTCATCGGGGGCTTACCGGGGAGCTGTTTTTT.

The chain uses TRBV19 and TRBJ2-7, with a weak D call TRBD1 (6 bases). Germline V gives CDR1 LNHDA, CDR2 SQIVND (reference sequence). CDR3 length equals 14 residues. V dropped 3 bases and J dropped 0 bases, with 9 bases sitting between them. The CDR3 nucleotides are TGTGCCAGTAGTATGCTAGGGGGCTCCTACGAGCAGTACTTC. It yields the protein CASSMLGGSYEQYF.

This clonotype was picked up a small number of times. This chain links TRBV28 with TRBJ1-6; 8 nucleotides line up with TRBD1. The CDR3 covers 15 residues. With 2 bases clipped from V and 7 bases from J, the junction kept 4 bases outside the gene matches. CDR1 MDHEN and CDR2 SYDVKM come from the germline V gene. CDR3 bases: TGTGCCAGCAGTTTACAGGGGGCCTGGAATTCACCCCTCCACTTT. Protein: CASSLQGAWNSPLHF. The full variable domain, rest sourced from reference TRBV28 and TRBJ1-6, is DVKVTQSSRYLVKRTGEKVFLECVQDMDHENMFWYRQDPGLGLRLIYFSYDVKMKEKGDIPEGYSVSREKKERFSLILESASTNQTSMYLCASSLQGAWNSPLHFGNGTRLTVT.

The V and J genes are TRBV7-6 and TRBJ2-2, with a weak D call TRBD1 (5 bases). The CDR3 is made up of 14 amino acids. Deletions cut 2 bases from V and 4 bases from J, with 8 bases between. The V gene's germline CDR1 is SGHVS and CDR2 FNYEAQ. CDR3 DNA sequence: TGTGCCAGCAGCTTATCAGGGTCCACCGGGGAGCTGTTTTTT. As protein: CASSLSGSTGELFF.

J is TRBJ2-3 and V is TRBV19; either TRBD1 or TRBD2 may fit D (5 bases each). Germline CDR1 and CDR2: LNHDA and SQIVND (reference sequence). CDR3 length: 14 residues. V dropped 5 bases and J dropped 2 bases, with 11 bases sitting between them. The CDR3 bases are TGTGCCAGTAGTGACCCCGGGGCCACAGATACGCAGTATTTT. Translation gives CASSDPGATDTQYF.

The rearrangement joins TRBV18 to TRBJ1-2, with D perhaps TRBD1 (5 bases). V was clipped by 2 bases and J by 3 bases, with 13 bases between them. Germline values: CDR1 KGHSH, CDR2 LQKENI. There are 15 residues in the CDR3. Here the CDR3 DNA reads TGTGCCAGCTCACCAATCTCTGGGGGGGACTATGGCTACACCTTC. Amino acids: CASSPISGGDYGYTF.

The CDR3 reads CASSPGRPENEQYF. The CDR3 DNA is TGCGCCAGCAGCCCCGGACGGCCAGAAAACGAGCAGTACTTC. The genes are TRBV5-1 and TRBJ2-7; no clear D gene. Germline loops: CDR1 SGHRS, CDR2 YFSETQ. CDR3 length equals 14 residues. With 4 bases removed from V and 5 bases from J, the gap between germline ends came to 16 bases. The whole variable domain, filled in from reference TRBV5-1 and TRBJ2-7, reads KAGVTQTPRYLIKTRGQQVTLSCSPISGHRSVSWYQQTPGQGLQFLFEYFSETQRNKGNFPGRFSGRQFSNSRSEMNVSTLELGDSALYLCASSPGRPENEQYFGPGTRLTVT.

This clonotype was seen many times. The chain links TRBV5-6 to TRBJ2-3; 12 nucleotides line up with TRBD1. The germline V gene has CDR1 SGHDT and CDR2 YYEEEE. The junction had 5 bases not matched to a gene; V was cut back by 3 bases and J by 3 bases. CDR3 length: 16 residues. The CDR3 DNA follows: TGTGCCAGCAGCTCCTTGGGACAGGGGGCTACAGATACGCAGTATTTT. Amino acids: CASSSLGQGATDTQYF.